The following is a T cell receptor (beta chain) sequence with its context. No cognate antigen has been identified for it. Nothing much larger sits one base from this clone, and base qualities are not available. These data originate in a study of technical replicates of blood from four donors (TCRdb year 2017). The library came from the immunoSEQ multiplex PCR assay. TCRdb stores this immuneACCESS table with in-frame sequences only. Part of the clones is absent; in the studies checked, under half of the shortfall reflects unresolved V genes, and no reason is known for the rest. This sample holds around 79,000 clones; approximately 94% were observed only once. The ten most abundant clones make up 0.3% to 0.45% of the sample. The CDR3 measures 13 amino acids from cysteine to phenylalanine. Just CDR3 DNA is preserved here, 39 bases in frame from base 1. V is reduced by 3 bases and J by 8 bases, leaving a spacing of 14 bases between them. According to the germline V gene (reference sequence), CDR1 reads SGHNT and CDR2 reads YYREEE.

Sequenced material: T cells isolated from PBMCs. The TCR originated in a human donor in good health. The chain employs TRBV5-4 and TRBJ1-2, with no D gene named confidently. The DNA sequence is TGTGCCAGCAGCTCCAGGAATGGGCAAGGCTACACCTTC. This translates into CASSSRNGQGYTF.